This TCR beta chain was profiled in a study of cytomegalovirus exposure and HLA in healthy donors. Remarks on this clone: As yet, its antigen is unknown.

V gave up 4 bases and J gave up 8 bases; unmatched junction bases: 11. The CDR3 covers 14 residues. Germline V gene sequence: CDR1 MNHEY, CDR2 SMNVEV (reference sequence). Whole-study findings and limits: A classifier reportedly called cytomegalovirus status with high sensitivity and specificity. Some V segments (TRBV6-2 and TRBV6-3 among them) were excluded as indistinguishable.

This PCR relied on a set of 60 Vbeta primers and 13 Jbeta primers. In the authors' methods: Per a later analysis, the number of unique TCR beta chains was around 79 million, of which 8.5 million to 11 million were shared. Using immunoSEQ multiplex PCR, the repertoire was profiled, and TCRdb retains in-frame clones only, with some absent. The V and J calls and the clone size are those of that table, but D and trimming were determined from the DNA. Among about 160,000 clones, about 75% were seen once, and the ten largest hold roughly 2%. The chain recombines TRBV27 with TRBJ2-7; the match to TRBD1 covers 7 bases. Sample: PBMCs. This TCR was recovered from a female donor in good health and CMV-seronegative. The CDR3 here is CASSWQGQLTKQYF. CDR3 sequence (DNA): TGTGCCAGCAGTTGGCAGGGACAGTTAACTAAGCAGTACTTC.